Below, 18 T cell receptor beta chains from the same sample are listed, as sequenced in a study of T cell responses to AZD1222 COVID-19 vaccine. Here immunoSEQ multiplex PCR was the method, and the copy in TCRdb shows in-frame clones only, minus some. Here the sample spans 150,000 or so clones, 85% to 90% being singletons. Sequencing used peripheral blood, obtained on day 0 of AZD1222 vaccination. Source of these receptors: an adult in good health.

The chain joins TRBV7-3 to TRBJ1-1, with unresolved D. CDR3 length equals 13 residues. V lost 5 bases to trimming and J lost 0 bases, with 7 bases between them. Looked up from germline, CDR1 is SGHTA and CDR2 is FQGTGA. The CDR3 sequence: CASSLQVNTEAFF. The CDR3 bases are TGTGCCAGCAGCCTGCAAGTGAACACTGAAGCTTTCTTT.

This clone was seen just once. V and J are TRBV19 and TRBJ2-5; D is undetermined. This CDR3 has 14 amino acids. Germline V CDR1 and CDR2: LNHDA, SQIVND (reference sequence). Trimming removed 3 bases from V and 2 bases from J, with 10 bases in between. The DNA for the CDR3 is TGTGCCAGTAGTATCGACCTGGGACAAGAGACCCAGTACTTC. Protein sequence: CASSIDLGQETQYF.

The CDR3 sequence: CASSPQDRGGGSPLHF. The DNA of the CDR3 is TGTGCCAGCTCACCGCAGGACAGGGGCGGAGGTTCACCCCTCCACTTT. This chain joins TRBV18 and TRBJ1-6; 9 nucleotides agree with TRBD1. V lost 3 bases and J lost 9; bases outside the gene matches: 9. The germline gives CDR1 KGHSH, CDR2 LQKENI. The CDR3 length is 16 residues.

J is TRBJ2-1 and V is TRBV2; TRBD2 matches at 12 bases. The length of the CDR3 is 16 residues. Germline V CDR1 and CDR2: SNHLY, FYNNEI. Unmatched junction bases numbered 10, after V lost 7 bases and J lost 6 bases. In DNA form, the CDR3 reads TGTGCCAGCATATACCGGCTAGCGGGAGGGTCCAATGAGCAGTTCTTC. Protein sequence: CASIYRLAGGSNEQFF.

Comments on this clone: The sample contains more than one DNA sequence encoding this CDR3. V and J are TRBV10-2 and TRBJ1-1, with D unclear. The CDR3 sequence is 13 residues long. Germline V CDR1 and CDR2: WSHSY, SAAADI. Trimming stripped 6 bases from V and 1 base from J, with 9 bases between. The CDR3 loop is CASSAGPNTEAFF. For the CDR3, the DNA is TGCGCCAGCAGCGCCGGGCCGAACACTGAAGCTTTCTTT.

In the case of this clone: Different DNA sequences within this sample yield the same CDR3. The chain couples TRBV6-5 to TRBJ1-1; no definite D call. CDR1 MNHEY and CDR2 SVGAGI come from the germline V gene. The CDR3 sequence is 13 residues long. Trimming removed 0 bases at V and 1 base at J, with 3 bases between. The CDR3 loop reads CASSYSRNTEAFF. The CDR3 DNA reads TGTGCCAGCAGTTACTCAAGGAACACTGAAGCTTTCTTT.

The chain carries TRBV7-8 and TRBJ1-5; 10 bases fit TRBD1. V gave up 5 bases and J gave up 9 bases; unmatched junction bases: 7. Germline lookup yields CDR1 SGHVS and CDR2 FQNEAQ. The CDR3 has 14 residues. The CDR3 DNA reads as TGTGCCAGCAGCCGGGACAGGGGCGGTGGGCCCCAGCATTTT. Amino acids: CASSRDRGGGPQHF.

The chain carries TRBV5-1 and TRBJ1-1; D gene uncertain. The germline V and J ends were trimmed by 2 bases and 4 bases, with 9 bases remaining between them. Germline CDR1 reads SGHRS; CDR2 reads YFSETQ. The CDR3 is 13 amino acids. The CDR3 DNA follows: TGCGCCAGCAGCTTTTTCGGTGGCACTGAAGCTTTCTTT. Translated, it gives CASSFFGGTEAFF.

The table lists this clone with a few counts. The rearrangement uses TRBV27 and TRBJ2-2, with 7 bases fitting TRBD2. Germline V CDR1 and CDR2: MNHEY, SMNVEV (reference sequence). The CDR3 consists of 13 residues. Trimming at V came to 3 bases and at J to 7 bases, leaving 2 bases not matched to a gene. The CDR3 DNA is TGTGCCAGCAGTTTTGGGAGGGGCGGGGAGCTGTTTTTT. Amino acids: CASSFGRGGELFF.

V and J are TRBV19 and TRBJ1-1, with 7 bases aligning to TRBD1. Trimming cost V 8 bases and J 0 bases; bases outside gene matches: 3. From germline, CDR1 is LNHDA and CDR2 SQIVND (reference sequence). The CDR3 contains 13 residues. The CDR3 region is CASSRGVNTEAFF. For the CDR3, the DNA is TGTGCCAGTTCCAGGGGGGTGAACACTGAAGCTTTCTTT.

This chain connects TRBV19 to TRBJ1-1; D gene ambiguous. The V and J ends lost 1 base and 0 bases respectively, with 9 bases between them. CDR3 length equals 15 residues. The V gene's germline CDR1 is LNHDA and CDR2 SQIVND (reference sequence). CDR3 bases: TGTGCCAGTAGTATAGGGAGCTCACTGAACACTGAAGCTTTCTTT. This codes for CASSIGSSLNTEAFF.

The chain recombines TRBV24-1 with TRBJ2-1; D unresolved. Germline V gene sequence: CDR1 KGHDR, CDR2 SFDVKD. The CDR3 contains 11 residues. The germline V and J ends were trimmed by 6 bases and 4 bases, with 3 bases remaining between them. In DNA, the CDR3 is TGTGCCACCAGTATTTACAATGAGCAGTTCTTC. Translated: CATSIYNEQFF.

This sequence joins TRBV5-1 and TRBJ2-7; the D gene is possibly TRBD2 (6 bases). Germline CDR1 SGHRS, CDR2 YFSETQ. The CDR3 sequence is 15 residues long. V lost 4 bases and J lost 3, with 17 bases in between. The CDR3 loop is CASSDRPREGYEQYF. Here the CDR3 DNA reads TGCGCCAGCAGCGACCGTCCGCGGGAAGGCTACGAGCAGTACTTC.

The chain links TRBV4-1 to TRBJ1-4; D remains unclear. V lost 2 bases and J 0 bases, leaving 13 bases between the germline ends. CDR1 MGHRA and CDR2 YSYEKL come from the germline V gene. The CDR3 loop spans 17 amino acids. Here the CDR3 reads CASSQTPGTTTNEKLFF. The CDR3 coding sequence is TGCGCCAGCAGCCAAACCCCCGGCACCACAACTAATGAAAAACTGTTTTTT.

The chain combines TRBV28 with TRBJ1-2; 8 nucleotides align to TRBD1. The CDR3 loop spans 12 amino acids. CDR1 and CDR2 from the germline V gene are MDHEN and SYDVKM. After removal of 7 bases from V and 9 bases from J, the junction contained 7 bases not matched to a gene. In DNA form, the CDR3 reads TGTGCCAGCACCCCACAGGGGGAAAGCTACACCTTC. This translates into CASTPQGESYTF.

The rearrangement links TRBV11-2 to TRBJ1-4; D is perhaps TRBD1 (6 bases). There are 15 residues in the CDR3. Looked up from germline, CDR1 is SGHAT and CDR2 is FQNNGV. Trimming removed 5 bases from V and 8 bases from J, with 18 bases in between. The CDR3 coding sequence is TGTGCCAGCAGCCCCTACGGAGGGGGGGTAGAAAAACTGTTTTTT. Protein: CASSPYGGGVEKLFF.

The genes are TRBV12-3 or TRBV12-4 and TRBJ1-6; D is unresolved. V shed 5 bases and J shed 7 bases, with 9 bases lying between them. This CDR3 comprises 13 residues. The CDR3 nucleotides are TGTGCCAGCAGTCAAGGACGGAATTCACCCCTCCACTTT. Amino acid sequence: CASSQGRNSPLHF.

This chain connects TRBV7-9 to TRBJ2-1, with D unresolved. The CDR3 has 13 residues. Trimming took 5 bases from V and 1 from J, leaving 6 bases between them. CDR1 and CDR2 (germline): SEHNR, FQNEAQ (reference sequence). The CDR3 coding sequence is TGTGCCAGCAGCATGGCTTCCTACAATGAGCAGTTCTTC. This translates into CASSMASYNEQFF.